A single sample gave rise to the 11 T cell receptor beta chains below, sequenced in a study of blood T cell repertoires in COVID-19. Assay used: immunoSEQ multiplex PCR; TCRdb lists only in-frame clones, some missing. This table has some 140,000 clones, around 76% appearing once. The sequencing sample was made of peripheral blood. The receptors were sampled from a man older than 75 with acute or convalescent COVID-19.

This clone was seen at least ten times. The chain recombines TRBV7-9 with TRBJ2-7, with D possibly TRBD2 on 5 matching bases. CDR1 SEHNR and CDR2 FQNEAQ come from the germline V gene (reference sequence). There are 13 residues in the CDR3. The V gene lost 5 bases and the J gene lost 4 bases, with 12 bases spanning the gap. CDR3 loop: CASSPEPGYEQYF. The CDR3 coding sequence is TGTGCCAGCAGCCCCGAACCGGGATACGAGCAGTACTTC.

The chain carries TRBV12-3 or TRBV12-4 and TRBJ1-2; 8 nucleotides agree with TRBD1. V lost 7 bases and J lost 5; bases outside the gene matches: 3. This CDR3 is 12 amino acids long. The CDR3 loop is CASTHRGYGYTF. In nucleotides, the CDR3 is TGTGCCAGCACCCACAGGGGGTATGGCTACACCTTC.

The V call is TRBV25-1, the J call TRBJ2-4, with TRBD1 matching 7 bases. This CDR3 contains 13 residues. Per the germline V gene, CDR1 is MGHDK and CDR2 is SYGVNS. Trimming removed 5 bases from V and 7 bases from J; junction bases left unmatched: 5. The CDR3 loop is CASSPGGHNIQYF. The CDR3 region has the DNA TGTGCCAGCAGTCCAGGGGGTCACAACATTCAGTACTTC.

This chain links TRBV7-2 with TRBJ2-7; 9 bases align to TRBD2. The germline CDR1 and CDR2 sequences are SGHTA and FQGNSA. This CDR3 region has 15 residues. V shed 1 base and J 2 bases; nucleotides not matched to a gene: 3. The CDR3 loop is CASSLVAGGAYEQYF. The CDR3 DNA reads as TGTGCCAGCAGCTTAGTGGCGGGGGGGGCCTACGAGCAGTACTTC.

The CDR3 DNA reads as TGCAGCGTTGGCGGGCACACTGAAGCTTTCTTT. Protein sequence: CSVGGHTEAFF. The chain employs TRBV29-1 and TRBJ1-1; D is ambiguous. Looked up from germline, CDR1 is SQVTM and CDR2 is ANQGSEA. The CDR3 runs 11 residues. V was shortened by 4 bases and J by 3 bases, with 6 bases between the two germline ends.

V is TRBV7-8 and J is TRBJ1-6; D not certain. CDR1 and CDR2 (germline): SGHVS, FQNEAQ. This CDR3 is 15 amino acids long. Trimming left V 0 bases short and J 8 bases short, with 11 bases between. CDR3 amino acids: CASSLARSTYSPLHF. The CDR3 nucleotides are TGTGCCAGCAGCTTAGCGAGGAGTACCTATTCACCCCTCCACTTT. The whole variable domain, filled in from reference TRBV7-8 and TRBJ1-6, reads GAGVSQSPRYKVAKRGQDVALRCDPISGHVSLFWYQQALGQGPEFLTYFQNEAQLDKSGLPSDRFFAERPEGSVSTLKIQRTQQEDSAVYLCASSLARSTYSPLHFGNGTRLTVT.

V usage is TRBV4-1 and J usage is TRBJ2-1; 7 positions match TRBD2. The germline V gene encodes CDR1 MGHRA and CDR2 YSYEKL. There are 17 residues in the CDR3. V shed 4 bases, J shed 5 bases, and the junction held 14 bases outside the gene matches. CDR3 sequence: CASSPPSGRRGDNEQFF. The CDR3 DNA reads TGCGCCAGCAGCCCACCTTCGGGACGCCGGGGGGACAATGAGCAGTTCTTC.

This chain links TRBV6-5 with TRBJ1-4; D ambiguous. The germline V gene encodes CDR1 MNHEY and CDR2 SVGAGI. V shed 5 bases and J shed 0 bases, with 10 bases lying between them. The CDR3 runs to 15 residues. In nucleotides, the CDR3 is TGTGCCAGCAGTAGCTCTCCGGCAACTAATGAAAAACTGTTTTTT. It specifies CASSSSPATNEKLFF.

The CDR3 region has the DNA TGTGCCAGCACCTCCCGGGGGGCTAACTATGGCTACACCTTC. Translation gives CASTSRGANYGYTF. This chain links TRBV7-9 with TRBJ1-2; TRBD1 is a possible D gene (5 bases). Germline lookup yields CDR1 SEHNR and CDR2 FQNEAQ (reference sequence). V was clipped by 7 bases and J by 0 bases, with 12 bases between them. This CDR3 is built from 14 residues.

V and J are TRBV14 and TRBJ1-2; D may be TRBD1 (5 bases). Germline V gene sequence: CDR1 SGHDN, CDR2 FVKESK. The CDR3 runs to 17 residues. The ends were cut back, 1 base at V and 3 bases at J, with 18 bases in the middle. The CDR3 DNA follows: TGTGCCAGCAGCCAAGGTGGGGGGTTCCGGAACTACTATGGCTACACCTTC. Its translation is CASSQGGGFRNYYGYTF.

This chain uses TRBV7-3 with TRBJ2-3; 11 bases are shared with TRBD2. The junction had 8 bases not matched to a gene; V was cut back by 5 bases and J by 4 bases. The germline V gene encodes CDR1 SGHTA and CDR2 FQGTGA. CDR3 length: 16 residues. CDR3 bases: TGTGCCAGCAGCCCGCAGGGACTAGCGGCCCCAGATACGCAGTATTTT. Translation: CASSPQGLAAPDTQYF.